The clone carrying this T cell receptor beta chain was seen only once. Antigen: not known. This entry is derived from a study of T cells in Graves' hyperthyroidism and ophthalmopathy. Study findings and constraints: The majority of expanded thyroid clonotypes above 0.001 also appeared in blood.

For Graves' hyperthyroidism to be stable, ophthalmopathy could not progress within 18 months. The patients, who ranged from 18 to 65 in age, presented with newly diagnosed hyperthyroidism lasting under 2 months. Exclusion of patients followed from uncontrolled infection, other autoimmune disease, pregnancy or lactation. Researchers took RNA transcripts and amplified the TCR beta CDR3 regions from them. The HTBI set primed first-round TCR CDR3 RT-PCR. Via MiXCR, TCRdb re-called the multiplex PCR reads, giving one row per CDR3 protein. The profile shows some 200,000 distinct CDR3 sequences, over 15% of them singletons. This TCR was sampled from a man aged 50 to 59 with Graves' hyperthyroidism. Sequences were obtained from blood.

The CDR3 region is CSASDPAGVGTDTQYF. CDR3 nucleotides: TGCAGTGCTTCCGACCCAGCGGGAGTGGGCACAGATACGCAGTATTTT. This chain uses TRBV20-1 with TRBJ2-3; 8 positions agree with TRBD2. The CDR3 sequence is 16 residues long. Germline V lookup: CDR1 DFQATT, CDR2 SNEGSKA (reference sequence). J gave up 1 base and V 5 bases, and 11 bases lay outside the gene matches.